This T cell receptor (beta chain) was recorded in a study of early T cells in non-severe SARS-CoV-2 infection. The overall study: Sequencing of bulk RNA from unsorted whole blood was done, without chain pairing.

The sample holds many counts of this clonotype. Separate cDNA molecules each had unique molecular identifiers attached to them. Using its own MiXCR run on the 5' RACE reads, TCRdb lists one record per CDR3 protein. The table has 95,000 to 120,000 distinct CDR3 sequences, 9.5% to 13% seen once. CDR3 size: 14 residues. Germline V lookup: CDR1 KGHSH, CDR2 LQKENI. Trimming took 4 bases from V and 5 from J, leaving 11 bases between them. The clonotype comes from an adult who was a healthcare worker with PCR-confirmed SARS-CoV-2 infection or an uninfected control (not recorded which). Sequencing used whole blood. The V call is TRBV18, the J call TRBJ2-2; no definite D call. The CDR3 region is CASSRPSGTGELFF. The DNA of the CDR3 is TGTGCCAGCTCACGACCATCAGGAACCGGGGAGCTGTTTTTT.